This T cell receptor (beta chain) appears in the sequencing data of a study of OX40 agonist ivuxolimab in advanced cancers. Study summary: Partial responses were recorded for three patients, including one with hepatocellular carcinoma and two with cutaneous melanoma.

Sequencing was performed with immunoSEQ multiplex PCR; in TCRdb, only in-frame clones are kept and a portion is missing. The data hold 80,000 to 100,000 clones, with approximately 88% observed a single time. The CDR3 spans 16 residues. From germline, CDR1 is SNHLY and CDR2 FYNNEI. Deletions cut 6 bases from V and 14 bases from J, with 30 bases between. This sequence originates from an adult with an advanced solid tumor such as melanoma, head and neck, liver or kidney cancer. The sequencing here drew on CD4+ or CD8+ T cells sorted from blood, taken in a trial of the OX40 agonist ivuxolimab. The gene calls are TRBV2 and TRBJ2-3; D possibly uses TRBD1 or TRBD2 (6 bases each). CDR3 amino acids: CASSTETSGGRRTRYF. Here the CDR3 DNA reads TGTGCCAGCAGCACTGAGACTAGTGGGGGCCGAAGAACTCGGTATTTT.